The T cell receptor beta chain under discussion was sequenced for a study of blood T cell repertoires in COVID-19. Study-level background: Material from acute and convalescent COVID-19 was sourced from the United States, Italy and Spain.

Clones were sequenced by immunoSEQ multiplex PCR, and TCRdb holds only the in-frame ones, with some missing. This sample yields about 250,000 clones, of which over 75% are seen a single time; 2% to 3% belongs to the top ten. The CDR3 contains 12 residues. Study members were between about 18 and 100 years old and lived in 20 to 30 US regions. Two negative PCRs, clearance, or symptom resolution characterized the recovered Cohort 3 donors. The rearrangement links TRBV21-1 to TRBJ1-2. TRBV21-1 is an annotated pseudogene. This clonotype was obtained from a woman aged 18-29 years who had recovered from COVID-19. Sequencing input: PBMCs or T cells enriched from blood (not recorded which). CDR3 loop: CASSTENYGYTF. The CDR3 DNA reads TGTGCCAGCAGCACCGAGAACTATGGCTACACCTTC.